The clone carrying this T cell receptor (beta chain) showed up just once. Its antigen is still unknown. This sample stems from a study of Ad26.COV2.S vaccination and SARS-CoV-2 variants. The table came from immunoSEQ multiplex PCR; TCRdb's copy has only in-frame clones and leaves some out. This table has 400,000 or so clones, approximately 86% appearing once. Noted treatment: around 19 received Ad26.COV2.S at low or high dose, single or two shots; 5 received placebo; per-sample allocation not given. It was on day 63 after the first vaccine or placebo injection that samples were taken. An adult aged 18-55 years in Boston served as the donor. Findings of the study overall: Vaccine and placebo recipients had similar non-spike TCR breadth. Among vaccine recipients, spike-specific TCR breadth exceeded that of placebo recipients.

Sequencing was performed on peripheral blood, taken in a trial of Ad26.COV2.S vaccine versus placebo. The sequence derives from a person between 18 and 65 years old who received the Ad26.COV2.S COVID-19 vaccine or a placebo.

Here the CDR3 DNA reads TGTGCCAGCAGCCAAGTAGAGGGGGTCACGCAGTATTTT. Protein sequence: CASSQVEGVTQYF. The chain joins TRBV3-1 (or the pseudogene TRBV3-2) to TRBJ2-3; possible D gene TRBD1, 6 bases. The CDR3 runs to 13 residues. Trimming took off 1 base at V and 9 bases at J, with 11 bases between the two ends. Per the germline V gene, CDR1 is LGHDT and CDR2 is YNNKEL (reference sequence).